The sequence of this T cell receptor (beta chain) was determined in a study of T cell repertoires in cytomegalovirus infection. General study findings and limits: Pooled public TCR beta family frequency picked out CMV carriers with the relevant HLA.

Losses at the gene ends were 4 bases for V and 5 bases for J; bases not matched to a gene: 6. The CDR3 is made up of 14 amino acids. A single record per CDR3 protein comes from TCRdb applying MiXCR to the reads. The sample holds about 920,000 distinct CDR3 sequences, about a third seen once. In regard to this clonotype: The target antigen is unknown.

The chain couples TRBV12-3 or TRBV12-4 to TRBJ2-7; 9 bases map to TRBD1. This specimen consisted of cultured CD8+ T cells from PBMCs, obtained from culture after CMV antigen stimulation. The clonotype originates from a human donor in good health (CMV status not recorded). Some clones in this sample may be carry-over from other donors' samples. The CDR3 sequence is CASSSGTGIHEQYF. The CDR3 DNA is TGTGCCAGCAGTTCCGGGACAGGGATCCACGAGCAGTACTTC.